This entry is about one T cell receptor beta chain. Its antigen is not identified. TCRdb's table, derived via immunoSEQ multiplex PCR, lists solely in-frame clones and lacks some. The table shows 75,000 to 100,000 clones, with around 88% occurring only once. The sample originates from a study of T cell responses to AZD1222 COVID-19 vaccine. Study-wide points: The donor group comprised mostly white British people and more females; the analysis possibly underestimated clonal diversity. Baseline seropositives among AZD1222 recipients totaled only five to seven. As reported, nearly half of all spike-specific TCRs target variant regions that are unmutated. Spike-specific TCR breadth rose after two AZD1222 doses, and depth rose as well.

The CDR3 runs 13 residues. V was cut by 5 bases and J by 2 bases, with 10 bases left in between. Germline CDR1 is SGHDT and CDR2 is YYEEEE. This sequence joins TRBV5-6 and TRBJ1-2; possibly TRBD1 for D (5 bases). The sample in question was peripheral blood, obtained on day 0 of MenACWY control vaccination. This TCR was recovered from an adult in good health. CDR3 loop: CASSQGPNYGYTF. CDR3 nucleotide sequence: TGTGCCAGCAGTCAGGGCCCAAACTATGGCTACACCTTC.